This TCR beta chain was recorded in a study of human T cells and chemical hapten exposure. Study-level background: Patch testing placed 0.01% DPC on the upper back, with readings at 6 days. Slight differences in pooled library volume were the main source of varying TCR yields across samples.

This clonotype was detected only a few times. Its antigen is unknown. Time point indicated: pre-sensitization, week 0. Treatment indicated: therapeutic diphenylcyclopropenone sensitization with weekly scalp DPC. Study results and limitations: Compared to controls, expanded TCRs made significantly more large clusters of similar CDR3s.

Unique molecular identifiers were linked by the library to individual cDNA molecules. In TCRdb, the RACE reads were re-called with MiXCR into one record per CDR3 protein. The sample has about 59,000 distinct CDR3 sequences; about 11% are singletons. The CDR3 runs 14 residues. J lost 6 bases, V lost 8 bases, and 6 bases had no gene match. The input for sequencing was whole blood, taken in connection with sensitization to the hapten diphenylcyclopropenone (DPC). The source is a woman aged 40 to 50 with alopecia areata. Some clones in this sample may be carry-over from other donors' samples. The V gene is TRBV12-3 or TRBV12-4, the J gene TRBJ2-5; the match to TRBD2 covers 13 bases. Here the CDR3 reads CASSWTSGRQTQYF. CDR3 nucleotides: TGTGCCAGCTCGTGGACTAGCGGGAGACAGACCCAGTACTTC.